Below are 12 T cell receptor beta chains sequenced from a single sample in a study of shared clonotypes between healthy human individuals. Using immunoSEQ multiplex PCR, the repertoire was profiled, and TCRdb retains in-frame clones only, with some absent. The table records 2 million to 2.5 million clones, around 95% of them present only once. Material: naive CD4+ T cells sorted from blood. As to subset: CD45RA+ positively selected. These receptors were taken from a man younger than 30 in good health.

The chain uses TRBV10-2 and TRBJ1-6; D is uncertain. The V end lost 2 bases, the J end lost 0 bases, and 5 bases lay between the germline ends. Germline CDR1 reads WSHSY; CDR2 reads SAAADI. The CDR3 totals 15 residues. CDR3 amino acids: CASSEESSYNSPLHF. CDR3 nucleotides: TGCGCCAGCAGTGAGGAGAGCTCCTATAATTCACCCCTCCACTTT.

This clone was counted once. J is TRBJ1-6 and V is TRBV18; D is perhaps TRBD1 (5 bases). The V gene's germline CDR1 is KGHSH and CDR2 LQKENI. With 0 bases removed from V and 7 bases from J, the gap between germline ends came to 10 bases. This CDR3 comprises 15 residues. CDR3 region: CASSPPQGANSPLHF. CDR3 DNA sequence: TGTGCCAGCTCACCACCGCAGGGTGCCAATTCACCCCTCCACTTT.

This clone was seen only once. The chain recombines TRBV4-1 with TRBJ2-2; 7 bases match TRBD2. Trimming removed 3 bases from V and 0 bases from J; junction bases left unmatched: 10. The CDR3 is made up of 18 amino acids. Looked up from germline, CDR1 is MGHRA and CDR2 is YSYEKL. The chain's CDR3 is CASSQETRSGTNTGELFF. The CDR3 DNA reads TGCGCCAGCAGCCAGGAGACCCGCAGCGGGACGAACACCGGGGAGCTGTTTTTT.

The rearrangement uses TRBV7-2 and TRBJ2-7; D may correspond to TRBD1 or TRBD2 (6 bases each). This CDR3 comprises 14 residues. The V gene's germline CDR1 is SGHTA and CDR2 FQGNSA. The V end was cut by 7 bases, the J end by 5 bases, with 18 bases between. This CDR3 is CASNLSGGRDEQYF. The CDR3 DNA reads TGTGCCAGCAACCTATCCGGGGGCCGCGACGAGCAGTACTTC.

The CDR3 sequence: CASSPQRGRETQYF. The DNA for the CDR3 is TGTGCCAGCAGCCCCCAGAGGGGGAGAGAGACCCAGTACTTC. The gene calls are TRBV11-2 and TRBJ2-5; tentative D call: TRBD1 (6 bases). Trimming left V 5 bases short and J 4 bases short, with 14 bases between. The CDR3 totals 14 residues. CDR1 SGHAT and CDR2 FQNNGV come from the germline V gene.

In the case of this clone: The sample contains more than one DNA sequence encoding this CDR3. The rearrangement joins TRBV6-5 to TRBJ2-7, with 8 nucleotides matching TRBD2. The V segment lost 6 bases and the J segment 4 bases; nucleotides outside the gene matches: 5. The CDR3 extends over 13 amino acids. Germline V CDR1 and CDR2: MNHEY, SVGAGI. The CDR3 coding sequence is TGTGCCAGCAGCCGACTAGCGAGGTACGAGCAGTACTTC. Its translation is CASSRLARYEQYF.

The chain has TRBV4-1 and TRBJ1-2; TRBD1 matches 7 bases. CDR3 length: 17 amino acids. V lost 1 base, J lost 0 bases, and 8 bases stayed unmatched. Germline CDR1 is MGHRA and CDR2 is YSYEKL. This chain's CDR3 is CASSQGGQRQANYGYTF. In DNA form, the CDR3 reads TGCGCCAGCAGCCAAGGGGGACAGCGCCAAGCTAACTATGGCTACACCTTC.

This rearrangement joins TRBV18 to TRBJ2-7, with D perhaps matching TRBD1 or TRBD2 (5 bases each). The CDR3 totals 15 residues. V shed 3 bases and J shed 2 bases, with 14 bases lying between them. CDR1 is KGHSH and CDR2 is LQKENI in the germline V gene. CDR3 loop: CASSPPRDGTYEQYF. The CDR3 DNA reads TGTGCCAGCTCACCGCCCCGGGACGGCACCTACGAGCAGTACTTC.

Turning to this clone: Other DNA sequences in this sample translate to the same CDR3. V and J are TRBV6-6 and TRBJ1-1, with unresolved D. Trimming took 3 bases from V and 3 from J, leaving 8 bases between them. The CDR3 runs to 13 residues. Germline V lookup: CDR1 MNHNY, CDR2 SVGAGI (reference sequence). CDR3 sequence reads: CASSYAGDTEAFF. The CDR3 nucleotides are TGTGCCAGCAGTTATGCGGGTGACACTGAAGCTTTCTTT.

Remarks on this clone: At one of its ends the junction is not consistent with the germline gene, which may arise from a read error. The rearrangement links TRBV7-7 to TRBJ1-5; 7 bases align to TRBD1. The CDR3 spans 17 residues. Germline lookup yields CDR1 SSHAT and CDR2 FNYEAQ (reference sequence). The CDR3 DNA reads as TGTGCTAGCAGCTTAGATTCGCCGACAGGGATCAATCAGCCCCAGCATTTT. Protein sequence: CASSLDSPTGINQPQHF. The whole variable domain, filled in from reference TRBV7-7 and TRBJ1-5, reads GAGVSQSPRYKVTKRGQDVTLRCDPISSHATLYWYQQALGQGPEFLTYFNYEAQPDKSGLPSDRFSAERPEGSISTLTIQRTEQRDSAMYRCASSLDSPTGINQPQHFGDGTRLSIL.

The V gene is TRBV13, the J gene TRBJ1-1; D gene unclear. Trimming cost V 1 base and J 1 base, with 7 bases left between them. This CDR3 comprises 14 residues. Germline CDR1 PRHDT, CDR2 FYEKMQ (reference sequence). The CDR3 DNA reads TGTGCCAGCAGCTTAGAGGCTCCGAACACTGAAGCTTTCTTT. Translated: CASSLEAPNTEAFF.

This chain joins TRBV28 and TRBJ2-2, with D perhaps matching TRBD1 (6 bases). CDR3 length: 15 residues. V lost 5 bases and J lost 4, with 14 bases in between. Germline CDR1 and CDR2: MDHEN and SYDVKM. CDR3 region: CASSLGQFITGELFF. The CDR3 DNA sequence: TGTGCCAGCAGTCTAGGACAGTTTATCACCGGGGAGCTGTTTTTT.